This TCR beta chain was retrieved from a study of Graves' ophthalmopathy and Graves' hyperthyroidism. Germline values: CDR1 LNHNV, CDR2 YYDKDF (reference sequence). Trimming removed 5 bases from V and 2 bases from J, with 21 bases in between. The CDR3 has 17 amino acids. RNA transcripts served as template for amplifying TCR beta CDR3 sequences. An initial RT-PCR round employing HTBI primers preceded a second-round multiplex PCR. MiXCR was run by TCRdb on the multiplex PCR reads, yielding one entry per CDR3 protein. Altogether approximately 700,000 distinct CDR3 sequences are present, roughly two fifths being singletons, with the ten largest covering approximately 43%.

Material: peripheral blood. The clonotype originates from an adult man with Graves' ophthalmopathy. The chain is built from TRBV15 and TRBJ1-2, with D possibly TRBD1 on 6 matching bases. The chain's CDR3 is CATSRSGQSRRNYGYTF. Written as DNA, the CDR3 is TGTGCCACCAGCCGGTCAGGACAGAGCCGGAGAAACTATGGCTACACCTTC.